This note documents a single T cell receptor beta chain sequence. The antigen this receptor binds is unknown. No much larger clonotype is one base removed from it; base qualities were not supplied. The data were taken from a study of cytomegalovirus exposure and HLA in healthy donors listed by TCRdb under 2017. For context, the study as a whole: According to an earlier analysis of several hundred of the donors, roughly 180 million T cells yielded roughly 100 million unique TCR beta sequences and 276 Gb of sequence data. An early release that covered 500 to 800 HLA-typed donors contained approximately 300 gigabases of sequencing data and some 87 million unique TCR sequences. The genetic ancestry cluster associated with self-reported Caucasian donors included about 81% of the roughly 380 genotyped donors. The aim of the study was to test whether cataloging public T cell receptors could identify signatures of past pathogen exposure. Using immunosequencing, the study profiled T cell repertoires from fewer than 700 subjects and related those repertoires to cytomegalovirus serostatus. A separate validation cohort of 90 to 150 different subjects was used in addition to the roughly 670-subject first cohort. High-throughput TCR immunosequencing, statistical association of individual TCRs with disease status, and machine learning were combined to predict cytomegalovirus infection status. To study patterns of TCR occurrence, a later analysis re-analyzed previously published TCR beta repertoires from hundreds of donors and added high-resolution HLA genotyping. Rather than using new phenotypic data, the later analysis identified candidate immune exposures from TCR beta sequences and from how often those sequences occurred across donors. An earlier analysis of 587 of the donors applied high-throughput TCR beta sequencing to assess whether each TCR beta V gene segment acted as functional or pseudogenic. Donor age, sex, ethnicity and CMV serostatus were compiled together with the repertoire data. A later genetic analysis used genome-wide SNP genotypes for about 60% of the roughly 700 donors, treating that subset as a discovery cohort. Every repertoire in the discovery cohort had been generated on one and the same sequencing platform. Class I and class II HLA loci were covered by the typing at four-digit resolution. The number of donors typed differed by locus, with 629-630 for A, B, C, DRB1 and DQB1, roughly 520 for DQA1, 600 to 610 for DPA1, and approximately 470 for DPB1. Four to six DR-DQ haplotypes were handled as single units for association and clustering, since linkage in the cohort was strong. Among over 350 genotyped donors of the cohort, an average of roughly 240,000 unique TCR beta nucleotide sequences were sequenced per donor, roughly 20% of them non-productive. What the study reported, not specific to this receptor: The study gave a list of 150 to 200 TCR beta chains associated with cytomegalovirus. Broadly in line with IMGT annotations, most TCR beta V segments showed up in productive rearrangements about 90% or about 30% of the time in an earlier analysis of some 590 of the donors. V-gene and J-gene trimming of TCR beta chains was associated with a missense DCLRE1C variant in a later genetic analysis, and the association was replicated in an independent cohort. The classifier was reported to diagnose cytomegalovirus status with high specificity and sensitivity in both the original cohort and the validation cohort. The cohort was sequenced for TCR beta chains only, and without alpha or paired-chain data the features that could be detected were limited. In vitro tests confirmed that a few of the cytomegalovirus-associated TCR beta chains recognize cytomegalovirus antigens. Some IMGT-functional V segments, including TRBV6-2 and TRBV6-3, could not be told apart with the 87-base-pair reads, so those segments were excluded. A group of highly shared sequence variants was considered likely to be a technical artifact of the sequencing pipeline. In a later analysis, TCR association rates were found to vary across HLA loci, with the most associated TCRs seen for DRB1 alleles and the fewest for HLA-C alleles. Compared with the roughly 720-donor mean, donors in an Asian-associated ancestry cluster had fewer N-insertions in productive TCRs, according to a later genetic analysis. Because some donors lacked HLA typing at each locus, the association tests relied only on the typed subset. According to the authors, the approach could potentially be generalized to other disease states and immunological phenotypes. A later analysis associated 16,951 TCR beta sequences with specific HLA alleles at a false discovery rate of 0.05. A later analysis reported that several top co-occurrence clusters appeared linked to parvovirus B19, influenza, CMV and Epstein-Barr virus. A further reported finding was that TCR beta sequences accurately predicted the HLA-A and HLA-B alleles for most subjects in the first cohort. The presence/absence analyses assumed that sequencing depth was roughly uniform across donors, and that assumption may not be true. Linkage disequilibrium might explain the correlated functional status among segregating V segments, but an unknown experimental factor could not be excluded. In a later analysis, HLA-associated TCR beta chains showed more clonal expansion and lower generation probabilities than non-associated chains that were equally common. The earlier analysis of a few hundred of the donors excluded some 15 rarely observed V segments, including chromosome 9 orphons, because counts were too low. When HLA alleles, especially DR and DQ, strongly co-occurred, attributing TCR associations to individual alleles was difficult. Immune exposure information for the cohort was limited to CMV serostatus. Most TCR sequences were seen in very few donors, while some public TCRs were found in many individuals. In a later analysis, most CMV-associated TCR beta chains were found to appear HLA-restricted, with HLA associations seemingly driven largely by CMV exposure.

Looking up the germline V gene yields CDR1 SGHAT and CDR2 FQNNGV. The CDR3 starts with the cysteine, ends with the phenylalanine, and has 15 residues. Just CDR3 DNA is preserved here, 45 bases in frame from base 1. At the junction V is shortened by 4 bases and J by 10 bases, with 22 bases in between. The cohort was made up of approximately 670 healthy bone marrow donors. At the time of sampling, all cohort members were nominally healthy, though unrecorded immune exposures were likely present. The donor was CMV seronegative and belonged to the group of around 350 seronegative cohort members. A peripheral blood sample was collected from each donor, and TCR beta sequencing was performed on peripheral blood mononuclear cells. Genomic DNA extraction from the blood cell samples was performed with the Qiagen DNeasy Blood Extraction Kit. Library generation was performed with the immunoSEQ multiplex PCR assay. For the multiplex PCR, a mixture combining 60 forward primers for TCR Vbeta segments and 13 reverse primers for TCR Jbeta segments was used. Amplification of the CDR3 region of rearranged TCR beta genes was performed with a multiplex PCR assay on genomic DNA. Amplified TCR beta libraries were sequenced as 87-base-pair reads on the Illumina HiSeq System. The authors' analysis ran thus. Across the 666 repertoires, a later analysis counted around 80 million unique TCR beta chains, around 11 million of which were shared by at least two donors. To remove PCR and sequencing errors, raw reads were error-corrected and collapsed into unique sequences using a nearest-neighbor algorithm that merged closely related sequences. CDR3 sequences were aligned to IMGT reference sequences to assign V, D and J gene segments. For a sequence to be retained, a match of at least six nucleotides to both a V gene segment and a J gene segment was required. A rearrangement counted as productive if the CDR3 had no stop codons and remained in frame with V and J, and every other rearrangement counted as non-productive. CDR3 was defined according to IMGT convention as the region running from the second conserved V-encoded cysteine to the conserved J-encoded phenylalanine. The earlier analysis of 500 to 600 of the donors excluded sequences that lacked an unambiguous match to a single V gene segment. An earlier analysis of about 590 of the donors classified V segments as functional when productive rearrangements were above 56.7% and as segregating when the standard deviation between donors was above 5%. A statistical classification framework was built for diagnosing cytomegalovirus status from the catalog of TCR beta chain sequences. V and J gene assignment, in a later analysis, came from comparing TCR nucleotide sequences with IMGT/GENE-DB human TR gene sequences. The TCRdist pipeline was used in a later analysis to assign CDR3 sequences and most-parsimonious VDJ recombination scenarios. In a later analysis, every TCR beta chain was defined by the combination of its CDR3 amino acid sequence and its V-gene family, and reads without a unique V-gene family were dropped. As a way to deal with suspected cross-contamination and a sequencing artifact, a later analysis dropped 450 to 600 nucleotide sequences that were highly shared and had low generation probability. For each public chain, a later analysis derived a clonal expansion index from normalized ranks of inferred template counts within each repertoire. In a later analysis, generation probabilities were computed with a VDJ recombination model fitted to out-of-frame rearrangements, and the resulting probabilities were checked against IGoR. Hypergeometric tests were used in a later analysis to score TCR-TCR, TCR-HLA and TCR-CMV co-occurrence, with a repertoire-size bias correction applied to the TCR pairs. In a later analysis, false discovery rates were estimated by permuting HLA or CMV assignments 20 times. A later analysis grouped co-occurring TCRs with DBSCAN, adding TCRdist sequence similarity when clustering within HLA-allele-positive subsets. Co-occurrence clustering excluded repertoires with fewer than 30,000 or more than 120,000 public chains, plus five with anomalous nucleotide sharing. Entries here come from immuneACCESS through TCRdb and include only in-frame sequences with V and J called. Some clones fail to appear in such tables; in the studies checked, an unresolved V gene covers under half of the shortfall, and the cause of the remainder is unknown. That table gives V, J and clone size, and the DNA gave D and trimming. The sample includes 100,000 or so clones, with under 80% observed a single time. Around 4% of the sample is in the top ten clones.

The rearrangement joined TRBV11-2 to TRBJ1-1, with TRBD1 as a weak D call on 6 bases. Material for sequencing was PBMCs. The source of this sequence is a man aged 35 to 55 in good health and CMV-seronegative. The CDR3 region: CASSSPFLGGQGAFF. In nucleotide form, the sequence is TGTGCCAGCAGCTCACCCTTCCTCGGGGGGCAGGGAGCTTTCTTT.